What follows are 11 T cell receptor beta chains derived from one specimen sequenced in a study of breast tumors, draining lymph nodes, adjacent tissues. Breast cancer patients provided tissue from their axillary draining lymph nodes. One entry per CDR3 protein, called by TCRdb with MiXCR from the multiplex PCR reads. This table has some 130,000 distinct CDR3 sequences, 15% to 20% appearing once. The source material was axillary lymph node tissue. Receptors were obtained from a female donor with breast cancer. Some clones in this sample may be carry-over from other donors' samples.

Many counts were recorded for this clonotype. The V and J genes are TRBV7-2 and TRBJ2-4; D may match TRBD1 or TRBD2 (5 bases each). This CDR3 contains 14 residues. Germline CDR1 SGHTA, CDR2 FQGNSA. V lost 5 bases to trimming and J lost 4 bases, with 12 bases between them. CDR3 in amino acids: CASSPGQGKNIQYF. CDR3 DNA: TGTGCCAGCAGCCCGGGGCAGGGTAAAAACATTCAGTACTTC.

This clonotype was found many times. This sequence joins TRBV6-2 or TRBV6-3 and TRBJ2-7; a possible D gene is TRBD1 (6 bases). Looked up from germline, CDR1 is MNHEY and CDR2 is SVGEGT. There are 14 residues in the CDR3. Trimming pared 8 bases from V and 2 bases from J, leaving 16 bases between. The CDR3 DNA is TGTGCCAGCTCCAAAAGTGCAGGGGCCTACGAGCAGTACTTC. It codes for CASSKSAGAYEQYF.

At least ten counts were recorded for this clonotype. CDR3: CASSQAIGVGGYTF. DNA for the CDR3: TGTGCCAGCAGCCAAGCGATAGGGGTTGGTGGCTACACCTTC. The chain carries TRBV3-1 and TRBJ1-2; perhaps TRBD1 as D (5 bases). V lost 1 base and J 7 bases, leaving 13 bases between the germline ends. This CDR3 comprises 14 residues. Germline CDR1 LGHDT, CDR2 YNNKEL (reference sequence).

The V gene is TRBV7-2, the J gene TRBJ2-5; the match to TRBD2 covers 8 bases. From germline, CDR1 is SGHTA and CDR2 FQGNSA. V lost 5 bases to trimming and J lost 5 bases; unmatched junction nucleotides: 13. The CDR3 spans 16 residues. The CDR3: CASSLHGAGGGETQYF. The CDR3 nucleotides are TGTGCCAGCAGCCTCCACGGGGCGGGGGGCGGGGAGACCCAGTACTTC.

This clonotype was recorded many times. This chain connects TRBV4-1 to TRBJ2-6; 8 bases are shared with TRBD1. The CDR3 extends over 19 amino acids. V gave up 0 bases and J gave up 0 bases; unmatched junction bases: 7. Per germline, CDR1 MGHRA and CDR2 YSYEKL. The CDR3 DNA reads TGCGCCAGCAGCCAAGATAATTCCCAGGGGGCCTCTGGGGCCAACGTCCTGACTTTC. Its protein product is CASSQDNSQGASGANVLTF.

This clonotype was seen many times. The chain carries TRBV6-1 and TRBJ1-6, with unresolved D. Between the trimmed V and J ends, which lost 6 bases and 2 bases, there was a span of 8 bases. From germline, CDR1 is MNHNS and CDR2 SASEGT. The CDR3 spans 14 residues. The chain's CDR3 is CASSAGPYNSPLHF. The CDR3 nucleotides are TGTGCCAGCAGCGCTGGGCCCTATAATTCACCCCTCCACTTT.

This clonotype has ten or more counts. V gene TRBV6-6 combines with J gene TRBJ2-1; 7 bases agree with TRBD1. The germline CDR1 and CDR2 sequences are MNHNY and SVGAGI (reference sequence). The CDR3 has 15 residues. V shed 6 bases, J shed 8 bases, and the junction held 13 bases outside the gene matches. The CDR3 bases are TGTGCCAGCAGAAACGAGCCACAGGGGCGTGATGAGCAGTTCTTC. Translation gives CASRNEPQGRDEQFF.

Only one count was recorded for this clonotype. Possible read error: a much larger clone is one base away. The J gene is TRBJ2-1, the V gene TRBV27; tentatively, D is TRBD1 or TRBD2 (5 bases each). CDR1 and CDR2 from the germline V gene are MNHEY and SMNVEV (reference sequence). The CDR3 consists of 13 residues. CDR3 in amino acids: CASWPGGYNERFF. CDR3 coding DNA: TGTGCCAGCTGGCCTGGGGGTTACAATGAGCGGTTCTTC.

This clonotype was counted only a few times. A much larger clone differs from this one at a single base, so this may be a read error. The chain carries TRBV7-2 and TRBJ2-1; 10 bases fit TRBD2. With V trimmed by 1 base and J by 8 bases, 5 bases remained unmatched. Germline-derived CDR1 and CDR2 are SGHTA and FQGNSA. The CDR3 covers 15 residues. CDR3 nucleotide sequence: TGTGCCAGCAGCTTAGAGCGGGGGGGGGGTGATGAGCAGTTCTTC. Translating it yields CASSLERGGGDEQFF. Variable domain in full (rest from reference TRBV7-2 and TRBJ2-1): GAGVSQSPSNKVTEKGKDVELRCDPISGHTALYWYRQSLGQGLEFLIYFQGNSAPDKSGLPSDRFSAERTGGSVSTLTIQRTQQEDSAVYLCASSLERGGGDEQFFGPGTRLTVL.

This clonotype was counted many times. The rearrangement links TRBV12-3 or TRBV12-4 to TRBJ1-6, with 10 bases fitting TRBD1. V trimming: 4 bases; J trimming: 10 bases; junction bases outside the gene matches: 16. The CDR3 length is 18 residues. Here the CDR3 reads CASSYRGDRGRFRSPLHF. In nucleotides, the CDR3 is TGTGCCAGCAGTTATAGGGGTGACAGGGGGCGGTTTCGATCACCCCTCCACTTT.

As regards this clonotype: This may be a read error: a much more frequent sequence differs by one nucleotide. The chain links TRBV9 to TRBJ2-1; 9 bases align to TRBD2. The CDR3 extends over 15 amino acids. The germline V gene encodes CDR1 SGDLS and CDR2 YYNGEE. With V trimmed by 4 bases and J by 6 bases, 8 bases remained unmatched. This CDR3 is CASSRSGRACNEQFF. CDR3 DNA sequence: TGTGCCAGCAGCCGTAGCGGGAGAGCCTGCAATGAGCAGTTCTTC. Drawing the rest from reference TRBV9 and TRBJ2-1, the complete variable domain is DSGVTQTPKHLITATGQRVTLRCSPRSGDLSVYWYQQSLDQGLQFLIQYYNGEERAKGNILERFSAQQFPDLHSELNLSSLELGDSALYFCASSRSGRACNEQFFGPGTRLTVL.